This TCR beta chain was found in a study of cytomegalovirus exposure and HLA in healthy donors. The wider study: Later, an analysis reported that the roughly 120 validation repertoires had used the same platform as the 500 to 800 first-cohort repertoires. Findings and caveats of the study: Overall, 164 TCR beta chains were annotated as cytomegalovirus-associated.

On this clone: The target antigen is unknown.

Sequencing was performed with immunoSEQ multiplex PCR; in TCRdb, only in-frame clones are kept and a portion is missing. This repertoire shows about 140,000 clones, roughly 79% found once; its top ten account for 25% to 30%. Trimming cost V 0 bases and J 5 bases, with 8 bases left between them. The CDR3 runs to 12 residues. Germline CDR1 is GTSNPN and CDR2 is SVGIG (reference sequence). The receptor comes from a man aged 30 to 39 in good health and CMV-seropositive. The sample consisted of PBMCs. This rearrangement joins TRBV30 to TRBJ2-7; TRBD2 might be the D (6 bases). This CDR3 is CAWSVGGDEQYF. The CDR3 nucleotides are TGTGCCTGGAGTGTAGGAGGGGACGAGCAGTACTTC.